Here is one TCR beta chain with its context. Antigen: not known. These data are taken from a study of T-cell memory formation after mild COVID-19. Overall study results and limits: Clones contracting across day 15 to 85 had a balanced CD4/CD8 profile; later expanding clones leaned CD4+.

With constant-segment primers, 5'RACE yielded cDNA libraries of TCR alpha and TCR beta that carried sample barcodes and UMIs. TCRdb itself ran the 5' RACE reads through MiXCR, one entry per CDR3 protein. Of 250,000 or so distinct CDR3 sequences listed, approximately 9% were seen once; the top ten hold around a fifth. This CDR3 spans 14 amino acids. CDR1 and CDR2 from the germline V gene are SGHDT and YYEEEE. The V end was cut by 1 base, the J end by 2 bases, with 6 bases between. Sequenced material: PBMCs or a T cell subset sorted from them (not recorded which). V is TRBV5-6 and J is TRBJ1-4; D not resolved. The sequence derives from a man aged 18 to 30 who had mild COVID-19 (a few samples of this study predate the infection). Cell type and time point are not known. Here the CDR3 DNA reads TGTGCCAGCAGCTTGAGGGCGACTAATGAAAAACTGTTTTTT. Translated, it gives CASSLRATNEKLFF.